This TCR beta chain was recorded in a study of response to subunit inactivated influenza vaccine. Study outcomes and limitations: A suggestion made by the authors is that each seasonal influenza vaccination recruits few new T cells.

This clonotype was counted at least ten times. Antigen specificity is unknown. TCRdb passed the RT-PCR reads through MiXCR, listing each CDR3 protein once. The data show 500,000 to 600,000 distinct CDR3 sequences, with 6% to 9% seen just once and roughly 13% held by the top ten. The CDR3 is 15 amino acids. Germline-derived CDR1 and CDR2 are LGHNA and YNFKEQ. With 0 bases removed from V and 2 bases from J, the gap between germline ends came to 10 bases. The sample consisted of PBMCs from blood, taken approximately 25 months after vaccination. This sequence joins TRBV4-2 and TRBJ1-2; D might be TRBD1 (6 bases). The sequence was collected from a man aged 45 to 75 who received an inactivated influenza vaccine. The CDR3 region has the DNA TGTGCCAGCAGCCAAGAGAACAGGGCGAACTATGGCTACACCTTC. It is translated as CASSQENRANYGYTF.